This T cell receptor beta chain was identified in a study of T cells in women clearing cervical HPV infection (dated by TCRdb to about 2018). Describing the broader study: The cases were some 26 women with histologically confirmed HPV16-related CIN3 or worse, and 2 of those women had invasive cancers. Since only a few of the women had HLA typing available, the possibility that HLA type was acting as a confounder could not be ruled out. Cases had a median age of almost 35 years and controls had a median age of 38, with no significant differences in baseline characteristics. Controls were 25 women whose single incident HPV16 infection cleared within 12 months without precancer or cancer developing. For cases, a median interval of approximately 140 days, with an interquartile range of about 90 to 210 days, was observed between lesion detection and blood sampling. Blood from cases was collected at the visit where the lesion was first found, while blood from controls was collected once the infection could no longer be detected. This exploratory proof-of-principle case-control study, nested within the Guanacaste HPV Natural History Study in Costa Rica, compared TCR repertoires among women with different cervical HPV16 outcomes. Cases were matched to controls by age within five years and by the year the sample was collected. In the parent cohort, about 10,000 women aged 18 or older were enrolled in Guanacaste, Costa Rica, during about 1993 to 1995 and then followed for approximately 7 years. Five blinded duplicates per group were added as quality controls, so that about 60 samples were obtained: approximately 50 participants and around 10 replicates.

Results and caveats for the whole study, not just this receptor: Because of the cross-sectional design, the study could not determine whether the associations came before infection or resulted from infection, and neither effector/memory subsets nor HPV-specific T cells were isolated. Cases were distinguished from controls with an estimated AUC of approximately 0.79 by random forest classifiers combining richness and V gene abundances. CIN3+ cases had significantly higher TCR repertoire richness than controls across sequencing depths, but evenness did not differ between the groups. Because the number of T cells in each sample was unknown, differences in richness could reflect differing T-cell content rather than repertoire biology.

TCR beta CDR3 regions were amplified by multiplex PCR from an average of approximately 1,200 ng genomic DNA per sample using the immunoSEQ assay. The assay corrected primer bias using a complete synthetic TCR repertoire to establish an amplification baseline. The amplicons were sequenced on the Illumina platform. The original methods were these. Error correction of the sequences involved clustering with frequency ratios plus a modified nearest-neighbor algorithm, after which the sequences were analyzed in the immunoSEQ Analyzer using IMGT gene definitions. At each rarefaction depth, TCR richness and evenness were averaged across 20 rarefaction repeats, and samples with fewer sequences than that depth were excluded. V, D and J gene relative abundances were compared between groups with Wilcoxon rank sum tests, applying FDR correction. Blinded duplicates gave an intraclass correlation of about 96% for TCR richness and an average of roughly 76% across 66 gene segments. In TCRdb, the immuneACCESS table is reduced to in-frame sequences with V and J assigned. These tables do not hold every clone; where another copy was compared, an unresolved V gene accounts for under half, and the others remain unexplained. V and J calls and clone size follow that table, whereas D and trimming were derived from the DNA. The table for this sample lists around 30,000 clones. Jointly, the top ten make up around 21% of the sample.

Points on this clone: Its target antigen remains unknown.

Every participant had a single incident cervical HPV16 infection, and women with prevalent HPV16 infections were excluded. Cervical HPV DNA was detected by MY09/MY11 PCR, and genotyping was performed by dot-blot hybridization. Around 15 mL of heparinized blood were centrifuged, and the buffy coat was split into aliquots, frozen at -30 degrees C, and then kept at -80 degrees C. QIAGEN kits were used to extract genomic DNA from the buffy coat specimens. The source material was blood buffy coat. The source of this sequence is a woman aged 18-70 years with a cervical HPV16 infection that either progressed to CIN3+ or cleared (not recorded which).

Partial CDR3 DNA: TGTGCCAGCTCAAAAAGGACAGCAAACACTGAA. Its translation reads: CASSKRTANTE. The CDR3 reads in full as CASSKRTANTEAFF. The chain was built from TRBV18 and TRBJ1-1; the D gene is perhaps TRBD1, on 6 matching bases. The DNA ends 3 residues before the CDR3 does, and the rest of the CDR3 is filled in from the germline J gene. V drops 5 bases and J drops 2 bases, leaving 12 bases in between. The CDR3 covers 14 residues, taking in both the cysteine and the phenylalanine. The DNA has 33 bases, all within the CDR3, and is read from base 1. CDR1 and CDR2, looked up from the germline V gene, are KGHSH and LQKENI.